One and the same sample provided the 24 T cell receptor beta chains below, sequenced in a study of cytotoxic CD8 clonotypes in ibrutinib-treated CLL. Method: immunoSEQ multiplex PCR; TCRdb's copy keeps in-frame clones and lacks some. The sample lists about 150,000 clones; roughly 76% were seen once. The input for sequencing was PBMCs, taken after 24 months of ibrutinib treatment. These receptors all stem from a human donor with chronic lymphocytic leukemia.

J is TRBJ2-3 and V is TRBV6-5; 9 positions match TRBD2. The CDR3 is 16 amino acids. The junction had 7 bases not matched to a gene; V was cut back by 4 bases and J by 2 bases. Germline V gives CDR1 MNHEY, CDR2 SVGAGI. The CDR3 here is CASSSGTSFHTDTQYF. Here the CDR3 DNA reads TGTGCCAGCAGTTCCGGGACTAGCTTCCACACAGATACGCAGTATTTT.

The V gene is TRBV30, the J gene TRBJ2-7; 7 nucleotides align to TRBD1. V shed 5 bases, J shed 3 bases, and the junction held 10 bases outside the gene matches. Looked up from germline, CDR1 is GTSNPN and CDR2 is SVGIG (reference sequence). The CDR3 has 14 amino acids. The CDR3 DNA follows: TGTGCCTGGCGGCTGTGGACAGGCGGCTACGAGCAGTACTTC. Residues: CAWRLWTGGYEQYF.

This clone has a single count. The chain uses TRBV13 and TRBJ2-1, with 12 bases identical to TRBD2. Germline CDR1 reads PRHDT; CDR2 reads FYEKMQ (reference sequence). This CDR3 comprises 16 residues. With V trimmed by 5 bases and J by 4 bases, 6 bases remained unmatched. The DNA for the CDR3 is TGTGCCAGCAGCGCAGTTGGGACTAGCGGGTACAATGAGCAGTTCTTC. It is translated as CASSAVGTSGYNEQFF.

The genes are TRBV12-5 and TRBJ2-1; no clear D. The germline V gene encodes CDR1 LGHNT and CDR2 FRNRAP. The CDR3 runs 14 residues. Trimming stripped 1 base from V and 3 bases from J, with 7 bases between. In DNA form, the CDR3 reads TGTGCTAGTGGTTTGGGCGCGAGCTACAATGAGCAGTTCTTC. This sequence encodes CASGLGASYNEQFF.

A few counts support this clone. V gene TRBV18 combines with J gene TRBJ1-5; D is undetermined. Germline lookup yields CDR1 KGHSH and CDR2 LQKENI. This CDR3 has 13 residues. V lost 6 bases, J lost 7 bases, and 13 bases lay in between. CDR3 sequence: CASSPEPMQPQHF. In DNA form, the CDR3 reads TGTGCCAGCTCCCCGGAGCCGATGCAGCCCCAGCATTTT. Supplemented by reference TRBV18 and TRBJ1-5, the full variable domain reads NAGVMQNPRHLVRRRGQEARLRCSPMKGHSHVYWYRQLPEEGLKFMVYLQKENIIDESGMPKERFSAEFPKEGPSILRIQQVVRGDSAAYFCASSPEPMQPQHFGDGTRLSIL.

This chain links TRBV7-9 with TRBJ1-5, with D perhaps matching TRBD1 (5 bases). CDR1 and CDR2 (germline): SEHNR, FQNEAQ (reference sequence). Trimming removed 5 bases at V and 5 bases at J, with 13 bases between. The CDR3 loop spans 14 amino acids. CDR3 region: CASSPQGPDQPQHF. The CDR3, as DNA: TGTGCCAGCAGCCCCCAGGGCCCGGATCAGCCCCAGCATTTT.

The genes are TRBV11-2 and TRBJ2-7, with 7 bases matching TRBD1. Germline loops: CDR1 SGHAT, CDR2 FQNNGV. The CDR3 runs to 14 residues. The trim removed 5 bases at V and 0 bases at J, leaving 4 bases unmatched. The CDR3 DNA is TGTGCCAGCAGCAGTGACAGGGCCTCCTACGAGCAGTACTTC. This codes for CASSSDRASYEQYF.

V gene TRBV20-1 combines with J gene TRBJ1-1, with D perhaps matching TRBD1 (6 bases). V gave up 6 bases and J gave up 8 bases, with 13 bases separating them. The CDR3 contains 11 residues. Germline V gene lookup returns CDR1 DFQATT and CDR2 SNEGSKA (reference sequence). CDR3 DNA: TGCAGTGCCACCTGGGGGCTCGAAGCTTTCTTT. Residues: CSATWGLEAFF.

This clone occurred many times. The CDR3 nucleotides read TGTGCCAGCAGCCTTGTACGGCAGGGCGCTGGAAACACCATATATTTT. This encodes CASSLVRQGAGNTIYF. The V call is TRBV7-2, the J call TRBJ1-3; perhaps TRBD1 as D (5 bases). The CDR3 extends over 16 amino acids. Germline-derived CDR1 and CDR2 are SGHTA and FQGNSA. Trimming took 5 bases from V and 2 from J, leaving 16 bases between them.

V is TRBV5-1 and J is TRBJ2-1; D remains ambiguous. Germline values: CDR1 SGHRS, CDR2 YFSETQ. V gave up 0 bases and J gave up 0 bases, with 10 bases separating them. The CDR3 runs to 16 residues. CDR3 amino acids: CASSLEGPRSYNEQFF. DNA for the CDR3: TGCGCCAGCAGCTTGGAGGGCCCGCGCTCCTACAATGAGCAGTTCTTC.

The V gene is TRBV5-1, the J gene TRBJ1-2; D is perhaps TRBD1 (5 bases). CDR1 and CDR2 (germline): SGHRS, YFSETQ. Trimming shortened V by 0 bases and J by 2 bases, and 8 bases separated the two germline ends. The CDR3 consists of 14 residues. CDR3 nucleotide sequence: TGCGCCAGCAGCTTGGTACAGGCCAACTATGGCTACACCTTC. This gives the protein CASSLVQANYGYTF.

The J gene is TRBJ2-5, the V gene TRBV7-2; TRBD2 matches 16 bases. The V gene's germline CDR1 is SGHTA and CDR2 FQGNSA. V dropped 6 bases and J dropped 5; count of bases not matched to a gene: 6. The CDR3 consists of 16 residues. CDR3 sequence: CASRGTSGRAGETQYF. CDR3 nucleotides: TGTGCCAGCAGGGGGACTAGCGGGAGGGCCGGGGAGACCCAGTACTTC.

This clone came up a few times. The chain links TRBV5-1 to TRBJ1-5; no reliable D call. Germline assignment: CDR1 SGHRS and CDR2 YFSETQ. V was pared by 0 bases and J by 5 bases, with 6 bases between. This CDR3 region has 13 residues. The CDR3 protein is CASSLGVHQPQHF. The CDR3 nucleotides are TGCGCCAGCAGCTTGGGGGTCCATCAGCCCCAGCATTTT.

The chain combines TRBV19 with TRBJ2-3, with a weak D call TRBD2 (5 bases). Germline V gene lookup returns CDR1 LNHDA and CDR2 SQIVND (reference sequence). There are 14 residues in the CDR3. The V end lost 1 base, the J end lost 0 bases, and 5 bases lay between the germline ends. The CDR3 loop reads CASSIGTSTDTQYF. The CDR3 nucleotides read TGTGCCAGTAGTATAGGGACTAGCACAGATACGCAGTATTTT.

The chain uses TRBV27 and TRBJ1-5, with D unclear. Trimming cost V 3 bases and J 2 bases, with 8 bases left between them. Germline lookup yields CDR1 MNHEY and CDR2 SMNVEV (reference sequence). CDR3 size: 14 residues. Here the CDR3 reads CASSLIGGNQPQHF. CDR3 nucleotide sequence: TGTGCCAGCAGTTTGATCGGGGGCAATCAGCCCCAGCATTTT.

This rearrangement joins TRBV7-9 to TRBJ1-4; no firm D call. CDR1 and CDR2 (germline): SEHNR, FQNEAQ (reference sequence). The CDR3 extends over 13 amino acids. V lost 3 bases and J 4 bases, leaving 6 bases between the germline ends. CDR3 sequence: CASSLGLNEKLFF. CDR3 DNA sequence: TGTGCCAGCAGCTTGGGCCTTAATGAAAAACTGTTTTTT.

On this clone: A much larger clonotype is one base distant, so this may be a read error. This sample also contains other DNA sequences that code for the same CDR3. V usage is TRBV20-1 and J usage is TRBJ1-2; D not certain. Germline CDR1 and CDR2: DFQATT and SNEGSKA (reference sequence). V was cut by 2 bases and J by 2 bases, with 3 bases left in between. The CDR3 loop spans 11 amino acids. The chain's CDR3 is CSARQNYGYTF. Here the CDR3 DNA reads TGCAGTGCTAGACAGAACTATGGCTACACCTTC.

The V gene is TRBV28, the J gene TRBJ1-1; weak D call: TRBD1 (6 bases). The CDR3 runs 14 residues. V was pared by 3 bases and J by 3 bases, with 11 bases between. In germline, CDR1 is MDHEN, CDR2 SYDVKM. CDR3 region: CASSFYRVDTEAFF. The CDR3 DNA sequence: TGTGCCAGCAGTTTTTACAGGGTTGACACTGAAGCTTTCTTT.

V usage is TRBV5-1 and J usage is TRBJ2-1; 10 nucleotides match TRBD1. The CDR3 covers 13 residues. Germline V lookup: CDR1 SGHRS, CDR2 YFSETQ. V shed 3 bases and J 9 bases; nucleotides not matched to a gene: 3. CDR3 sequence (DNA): TGCGCCAGCAGCTCCGGACAGGGGGTTGAGCAGTTCTTC. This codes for CASSSGQGVEQFF.

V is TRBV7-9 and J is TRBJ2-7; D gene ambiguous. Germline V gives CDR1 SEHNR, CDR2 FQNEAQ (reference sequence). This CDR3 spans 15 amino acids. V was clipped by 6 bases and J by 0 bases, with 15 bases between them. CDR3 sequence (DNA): TGTGCCAGCAGGAATTGGGCAGCCCCCTCCTACGAGCAGTACTTC. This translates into CASRNWAAPSYEQYF.

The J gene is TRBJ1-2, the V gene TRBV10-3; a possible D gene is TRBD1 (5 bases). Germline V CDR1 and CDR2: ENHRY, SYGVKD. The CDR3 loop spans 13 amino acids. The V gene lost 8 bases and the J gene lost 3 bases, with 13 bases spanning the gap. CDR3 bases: TGTGCCATCGGGGAGCGGGGGGACTATGGCTACACCTTC. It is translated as CAIGERGDYGYTF.

Written as DNA, the CDR3 is TGTGCCAGCAGGCCCGGGACTCCTTTTCATGGGCAGTACTTC. Encoded protein: CASRPGTPFHGQYF. The V gene is TRBV6-5, the J gene TRBJ2-7; weak D call: TRBD2 (6 bases). Germline V gene lookup returns CDR1 MNHEY and CDR2 SVGAGI. V was pared by 6 bases and J by 9 bases, with 21 bases between. CDR3 length equals 14 residues.

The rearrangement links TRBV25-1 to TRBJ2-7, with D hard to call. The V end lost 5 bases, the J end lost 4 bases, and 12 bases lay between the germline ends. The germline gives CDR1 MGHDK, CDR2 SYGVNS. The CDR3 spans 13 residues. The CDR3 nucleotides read TGTGCCAGCAGTAACCACGGACGGTACGAGCAGTACTTC. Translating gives CASSNHGRYEQYF.

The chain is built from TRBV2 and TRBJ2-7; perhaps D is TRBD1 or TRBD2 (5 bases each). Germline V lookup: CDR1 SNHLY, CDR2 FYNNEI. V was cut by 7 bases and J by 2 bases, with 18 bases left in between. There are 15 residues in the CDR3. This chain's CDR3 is CASTPRSGAPYEQYF. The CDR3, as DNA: TGTGCCAGCACCCCGAGGTCCGGGGCCCCCTACGAGCAGTACTTC.